This TCR beta chain was observed in a study of coeliac disease. Overall study findings and caveats: TRB repertoires were largely private, with most amino acid sequences found in only one sample. In active celiac disease, intraepithelial and lamina propria TRB and TRG repertoires were less clonal than controls. Intraepithelial and lamina propria fractions were not highly pure.

One frozen roughly 500,000-cell aliquot per fraction was sequenced. Sequenced by immunoSEQ multiplex PCR; TCRdb stores in-frame clones only, minus some. Of around 380 clones in the sample, 63% were seen once. This clone appeared once. Its antigen is undetermined. The receptor was isolated from a woman between 45 and 65 years old with celiac disease on a gluten-free diet. Sequences were obtained from intraepithelial lymphocytes from the gut.

The CDR3 protein is CASSSEWTGGWVGYTF. CDR3 sequence (DNA): TGTGCCAGCAGCTCCGAATGGACAGGGGGCTGGGTTGGCTACACCTTC. The chain employs TRBV28 and TRBJ1-2; 11 bases match TRBD1. The CDR3 is made up of 16 amino acids. CDR1 and CDR2 (germline): MDHEN, SYDVKM. The V gene end was trimmed by 6 bases and the J gene end by 7 bases; junction bases not matched to a gene: 13.